This TCR beta chain appears in the sequencing data of a study of T cell responses to AZD1222 COVID-19 vaccine. The assay was immunoSEQ multiplex PCR, and TCRdb's table has in-frame clones only and misses some. The sample contains roughly 150,000 clones, roughly 91% of which appear only once. Study-wide findings and caveats: There were vaccine-associated CD4 TCRs across spike, dominant at 160-218 and 743-854. Sampled repertoires all dated from after the peak T cell response.

The V gene lost 1 base and the J gene lost 2 bases, with 6 bases spanning the gap. This CDR3 contains 13 residues. The germline gives CDR1 GTSNPN, CDR2 SVGIG (reference sequence). To note about this clone: No antigen is known for it. This sample also contains other DNA sequences that code for the same CDR3.

Specimen: peripheral blood, collected 28 days after the second AZD1222 dose. The genes are TRBV30 and TRBJ1-5; D is unclear. The TCR sequence derives from an adult who received the AZD1222 COVID-19 vaccine. CDR3 amino acids: CAWSGQGNQPQHF. The DNA for the CDR3 is TGTGCCTGGAGTGGGCAGGGCAATCAGCCCCAGCATTTT.